The subject of this entry is one T cell receptor beta chain. Its specificity is not known. Method: immunoSEQ multiplex PCR; TCRdb's copy keeps in-frame clones and lacks some. The table records around 150,000 clones, about 93% of them present only once. The CDR3 consists of 14 residues. From germline, CDR1 is SQVTM and CDR2 ANQGSEA. V shed 7 bases, J shed 5 bases, and the junction held 9 bases outside the gene matches. The data originate from a study of T cell responses to AZD1222 COVID-19 vaccine. Study at large: The analysis combined second doses at about 4 or about 12 weeks. Points from the study as a whole: Repertoire sampling occurred only after the peak T cell response.

V usage is TRBV29-1 and J usage is TRBJ2-1; TRBD2 matches 9 bases. The material was peripheral blood, obtained on day 0 of AZD1222 vaccination. The TCR originated in an adult in good health. The CDR3 sequence is CSASWGGGDNEQFF. The CDR3 DNA sequence: TGCAGCGCATCATGGGGCGGGGGGGACAATGAGCAGTTCTTC.